The sequence of this T cell receptor (beta chain) was determined in a study of blood T cell repertoires in COVID-19. Study in general: COVID-19 samples from acute and convalescent phases originated in the United States, Italy and Spain. T cells, B-cell-depleted T cells, or PBMCs provided the cDNA or gDNA that served as material.

The CDR3 spans 13 residues. Trimming cost V 2 bases and J 4 bases, with 6 bases left between them. Germline CDR1 reads MNHEY; CDR2 reads SVGAGI. Measured with immunoSEQ multiplex PCR; TCRdb has only the in-frame clones, and not every one. Found here are 140,000 or so clones, about 79% of them singletons; the top ten hold about 9.4%. This clone was seen ten or more times. The sequence derives from a man aged 55 to 69 with active or convalescent COVID-19. The sample consisted of peripheral blood. The chain carries TRBV6-5 and TRBJ1-5; D is unclear. The DNA of the CDR3 is TGTGCCAGCAGTTACGGGCAGAATCAGCCCCAGCATTTT. Protein sequence: CASSYGQNQPQHF.